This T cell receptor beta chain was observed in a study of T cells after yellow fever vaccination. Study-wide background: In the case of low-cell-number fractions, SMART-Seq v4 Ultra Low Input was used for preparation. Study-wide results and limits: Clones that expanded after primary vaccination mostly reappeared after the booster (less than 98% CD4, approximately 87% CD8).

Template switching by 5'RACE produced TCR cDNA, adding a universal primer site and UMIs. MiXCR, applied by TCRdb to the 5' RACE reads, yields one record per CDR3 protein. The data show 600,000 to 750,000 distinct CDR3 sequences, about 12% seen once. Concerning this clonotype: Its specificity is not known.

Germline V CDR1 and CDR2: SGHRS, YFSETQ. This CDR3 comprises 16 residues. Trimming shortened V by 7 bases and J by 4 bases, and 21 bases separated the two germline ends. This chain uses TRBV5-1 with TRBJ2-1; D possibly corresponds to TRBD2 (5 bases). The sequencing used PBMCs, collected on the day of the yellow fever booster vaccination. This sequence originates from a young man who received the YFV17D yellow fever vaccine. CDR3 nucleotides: TGCGCCAGCCAAACTTCGGGCAGCGGAGCATACAATGAGCAGTTCTTC. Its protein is CASQTSGSGAYNEQFF. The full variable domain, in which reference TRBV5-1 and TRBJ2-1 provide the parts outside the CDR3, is KAGVTQTPRYLIKTRGQQVTLSCSPISGHRSVSWYQQTPGQGLQFLFEYFSETQRNKGNFPGRFSGRQFSNSRSEMNVSTLELGDSALYLCASQTSGSGAYNEQFFGPGTRLTVL.